The rows below give T cell receptor beta chains drawn from one sample of a study of OX40 agonist ivuxolimab in advanced cancers. Method: immunoSEQ multiplex PCR; TCRdb's copy keeps in-frame clones and lacks some. The sample records about 83,000 clones, roughly 88% being singletons. The starting material was CD4+ or CD8+ T cells sorted from blood, obtained in a trial of the OX40 agonist ivuxolimab. The receptors derive from an adult with an advanced solid tumor such as melanoma, head and neck, liver or kidney cancer. Each CDR3 is given with its conserved first and last residue. A D gene is named only where the DNA matches it firmly. The size of a clone is reported for some rows only, either as once, few or many, or as a class for expanded clones.

v_gene	j_gene	d_gene	abundance	CDR3aa	CDR3nt
TRBV19	TRBJ2-7	-	-	CASSIGEVSEQYF	TGTGCCAGTAGTATTGGTGAAGTCTCCGAGCAGTACTTC
TRBV5-6	TRBJ1-1	-	-	CASSLYGPENTEAFF	TGTGCCAGCAGCTTGTATGGTCCGGAGAACACTGAAGCTTTCTTT
TRBV5-1	TRBJ2-1	-	-	CASSPQGVRGDEQFF	TGCGCCAGCAGCCCGCAAGGCGTCCGGGGTGATGAGCAGTTCTTC
TRBV18	TRBJ2-3	-	-	CASSSSTDTQYF	TGTGCCAGCTCTTCAAGCACAGATACGCAGTATTTT
TRBV7-2	TRBJ1-1	-	-	CASSPRIGENTEAFF	TGTGCCAGCAGCCCGCGAATTGGTGAGAACACTGAAGCTTTCTTT
TRBV23-1	TRBJ2-4	TRBD1	-	CASRNKHRDRGTKNIQYF	TGCGCCAGCAGGAACAAACACCGGGACAGGGGGACCAAAAACATTCAGTACTTC
TRBV25-1	TRBJ1-1	TRBD1	-	CASSGPWTGALNTEAFF	TGTGCCAGCAGTGGTCCCTGGACAGGGGCTCTGAACACTGAAGCTTTCTTT
TRBV7-9	TRBJ2-3	-	-	CASSLGPTDTQYF	TGTGCCAGCAGCTTAGGCCCCACAGATACGCAGTATTTT
TRBV18	TRBJ2-5	-	once	CASSQGHDWGETQYF	TGTGCCAGCTCACAAGGACACGATTGGGGAGAGACCCAGTACTTC
TRBV5-1	TRBJ2-1	-	once	CASSLGTGKGVGNEQFF	TGCGCCAGCAGCTTGGGGACGGGAAAAGGGGTGGGCAATGAGCAGTTCTTC
TRBV10-1	TRBJ2-2	-	-	CASSESYTGELFF	TGCGCCAGCAGTGAGTCATACACCGGGGAGCTGTTTTTT
TRBV30	TRBJ2-5	-	-	CAWSFGPDQETQYF	TGTGCCTGGAGTTTCGGCCCAGATCAAGAGACCCAGTACTTC
TRBV6-6	TRBJ2-7	TRBD1	-	CASSYTQTGDNEQYF	TGTGCCAGCAGTTACACCCAGACAGGGGACAACGAGCAGTACTTC
TRBV4-3	TRBJ2-2	-	-	CASSQEAGRNTGELFF	TGCGCCAGCAGCCAAGAGGCTGGTCGGAACACCGGGGAGCTGTTTTTT
TRBV19	TRBJ2-2	TRBD2	-	CASSSPSGRAFDGELFF	TGTGCCAGTAGTAGTCCTAGCGGGAGGGCCTTTGACGGGGAGCTGTTTTTT